This T cell receptor beta chain was recovered during a study of breast tumors, draining lymph nodes, adjacent tissues. Notes on the study in general: Luminal-like breast cancer showed significantly greater tumor-nontumor repertoire similarity than basal-like breast cancer did. Compared with lymph nodes, tumors were less diverse; compared with nontumor tissue, more.

This clonotype was recorded at least ten times. Its target is unknown. Per the germline V gene, CDR1 is DFQATT and CDR2 is SNEGSKA (reference sequence). The CDR3 loop spans 14 amino acids. Trimming stripped 0 bases from V and 2 bases from J, with 11 bases between. Samples came from axillary lymph nodes draining the breast cancer. One entry per CDR3 protein, called by TCRdb with MiXCR from the multiplex PCR reads. Of nearly 110,000 distinct CDR3 sequences listed, more than 25% are singletons. The sequencing input was axillary lymph node tissue. The chain recombines TRBV20-1 with TRBJ2-7; possibly TRBD2 for D (6 bases). The TCR originated in a female donor with breast cancer. Some clones in this sample may be carry-over from other donors' samples. The CDR3, as DNA: TGCAGTGCTAGAGAAGGGACTCCGACCTACGAGCAGTACTTC. It translates to CSAREGTPTYEQYF.